This is a list of T cell receptor beta chains from one sample in a study of blood T cell repertoires in COVID-19. Clones were sequenced by immunoSEQ multiplex PCR, and TCRdb holds only the in-frame ones, with some missing. The sample records around 78,000 clones, approximately 90% being singletons. Sequencing was done on a sample of PBMCs or T cells enriched from blood (not recorded which). All receptors derive from a woman aged 50 to 60 with acute COVID-19. Each CDR3 is given with its conserved first and last residue. The D gene is left open where the match is weak. A clone size is listed for some rows: how often the clone was seen (once, few, many), or a class if it is expanded.

TRBV2	TRBD1	TRBJ1-2	.	TGTGCCAGCAGAGAAAAAGCCGGGACAGGGGTTAACTATGGCTACACCTTC	CASREKAGTGVNYGYTF
TRBV27	TRBD1	TRBJ2-3	.	TGTGCCAGCGGACAGGGAAAGGGGACAGATACGCAGTATTTT	CASGQGKGTDTQYF
TRBV7-9	TRBD2	TRBJ2-7	few	TGTGCCAGCAGCTCGCGGGAGAGCGGCTCCGAGCAGTACTTC	CASSSRESGSEQYF
TRBV11-3	.	TRBJ1-1	.	TGTGCCAGCAGTCTCGGCCCGGGGTTGAACACTGAAGCTTTCTTT	CASSLGPGLNTEAFF
TRBV7-2	.	TRBJ2-7	.	TGTGCCAGCAGCTTAGCTCCTTCAGGGGCCTACGAGCAGTACTTC	CASSLAPSGAYEQYF
TRBV24-1	.	TRBJ2-7	.	TGTGCCACCAGTGATGACCTCCCCGGGAACAATGAGCAGTACTTC	CATSDDLPGNNEQYF
TRBV14	TRBD2	TRBJ2-1	.	TGTGCCAGCAGCCAAGTCCCGGGACTAGGAAGCAATGAGCAGTTCTTC	CASSQVPGLGSNEQFF
TRBV5-1	TRBD1	TRBJ1-1	.	TGCGCCAGCAGCTTGGATACAGGGGGAGGCACTGAAGCTTTCTTT	CASSLDTGGGTEAFF
TRBV11-2	TRBD2	TRBJ2-2	.	TGTGCCAGCAGCCCTCGACTAGCGGGAGGGCCGAACACCGGGGAGCTGTTTTTT	CASSPRLAGGPNTGELFF
TRBV19	.	TRBJ1-1	.	TGTGCCAGTAGTAGGATTTCGGGACTCCCGAACACTGAAGCTTTCTTT	CASSRISGLPNTEAFF
TRBV10-3	.	TRBJ2-2	.	TGTGCCATCAGTGATGAGGTTAAGCACACCGGGGAGCTGTTTTTT	CAISDEVKHTGELFF
TRBV30	TRBD2	TRBJ2-2	.	TGTGCCTCCCCGGGACTAGCGGGAAGGGTCGGGGAGCTGTTTTTT	CASPGLAGRVGELFF
TRBV5-1	TRBD1	TRBJ1-1	.	TGCGCCAGCCAACAGGGGGCGTACACTGAAGCTTTCTTT	CASQQGAYTEAFF
TRBV2	.	TRBJ1-1	.	TGTGCCAGCAGTGAACAGGGAAACTTTGAAGCTTTCTTT	CASSEQGNFEAFF
TRBV7-2	.	TRBJ1-3	.	TGTGCCAGCAGCTTCACCGGCTCTGGAAACACCATATATTTT	CASSFTGSGNTIYF
TRBV3-1/TRBV3-2	.	TRBJ2-7	.	TGTGCCAGCAGCCAAGCCCCCCAGGCACCCTACGAGCAGTACTTC	CASSQAPQAPYEQYF
TRBV5-1	.	TRBJ1-2	.	TGCGCCAGCAGCGTTCAGGGGATCTATGGCTACACCTTC	CASSVQGIYGYTF
TRBV9	TRBD2	TRBJ2-7	.	TGTGCCAGCAGCGTCGGGGGACTACACTCCTACGAGCAGTACTTC	CASSVGGLHSYEQYF
TRBV7-2	TRBD2	TRBJ2-1	.	TGTGCCAGCAGTGGGACTAGCGGGTCCAATGAGCAGTTCTTC	CASSGTSGSNEQFF
TRBV12-3/TRBV12-4	.	TRBJ2-5	.	TGTGCCAGCAGGTGGGGGGACCAAGAGACCCAGTACTTC	CASRWGDQETQYF
TRBV5-4	.	TRBJ1-1	.	TGTGCCAGCAGCACAGGACAGACAAACACTGAAGCTTTCTTT	CASSTGQTNTEAFF
TRBV11-2	TRBD1	TRBJ1-4	.	TGTGCCAGCAGCTTAAAGGGTGCACGGCAGGGGGAACTGTTTTTT	CASSLKGARQGELFF
TRBV5-1	TRBD1	TRBJ2-1	.	TGCGCCAGCAGCTTCGGACAGGGAACCTACAATGAGCAGTTCTTC	CASSFGQGTYNEQFF
TRBV2	.	TRBJ1-2	.	TGTGCCAGCAGTGCAGGGGGCTACACCTTC	CASSAGGYTF
TRBV19	.	TRBJ1-4	.	TGTGCCAGTAGTATTTTATGGGGCAGCAATAATGAAAAACTGTTTTTT	CASSILWGSNNEKLFF
TRBV5-1	.	TRBJ1-4	.	TGCGCCAGCAGCCCTACAGGTACTAATGAAAAACTGTTTTTT	CASSPTGTNEKLFF
TRBV3-1/TRBV3-2	TRBD2	TRBJ2-7	.	TGTGCCAGCAGCCAAGTAGCGGGAGGGACCGAGCAGTACTTC	CASSQVAGGTEQYF
TRBV19	.	TRBJ2-7	.	TGTGCCAGTAGTATAGATCAGGGAAATGCCTACGAGCAGTACTTC	CASSIDQGNAYEQYF
TRBV7-8	.	TRBJ1-2	.	TGTGCCAGCAGACCGAACAGGGTCCGCGGCTACACCTTC	CASRPNRVRGYTF
TRBV7-3	.	TRBJ2-1	.	TGTGCCAGCAGCTCAGGGGCGTACAATGAGCAGTTCTTC	CASSSGAYNEQFF
TRBV11-3	.	TRBJ2-1	.	TGTGCCAGCAGCTTAGGTCAGGGCGAGCAGTTCTTC	CASSLGQGEQFF
TRBV20-1	.	TRBJ1-1	.	TGCAGTGGGGCAGAAAACACTGAAGCTTTCTTT	CSGAENTEAFF
TRBV18	.	TRBJ1-4	.	TGTGCCAGCTCAACAATTAATGAAAAACTGTTTTTT	CASSTINEKLFF
TRBV10-1	.	TRBJ1-3	.	TGCGCCAGCAGTGAGTCTACAAGCTCTGGAAACACCATATATTTT	CASSESTSSGNTIYF
TRBV6-5	.	TRBJ1-4	.	TGTGCCAGCAGTTTGGGCGGGACGGGGGGTGAAAAACTGTTTTTT	CASSLGGTGGEKLFF